A selection of T cell receptor beta chains follows, all from one sample in a study of T cell responses to AZD1222 COVID-19 vaccine. Assay: immunoSEQ multiplex PCR; the TCRdb copy retains only in-frame clones and omits some. The table lists roughly 260,000 clones, more than 85% of them singletons. The sample in question was peripheral blood, obtained on day 0 of AZD1222 vaccination. Receptors were obtained from an adult in good health. The CDR3 runs from the conserved cysteine through the conserved F or W. Each record gives: V gene, clone size, D gene, J gene, CDR3 protein, CDR3 DNA. D genes are given only for firm matches. Size tells how often a clone was seen (once, few, many) or the class of an expanded clone, and some rows leave it out.

V: TRBV2
size: -
D: TRBD2
J: TRBJ2-7
CDR3: CASRGTSGSYEQYF
DNA: TGTGCCAGCCGAGGGACTAGCGGTTCCTACGAGCAGTACTTC

V: TRBV19
size: once
D: -
J: TRBJ2-7
CDR3: CASSKWDGVHEQYF
DNA: TGTGCCAGTAGTAAGTGGGATGGGGTCCACGAGCAGTACTTC

V: TRBV10-3
size: -
D: -
J: TRBJ2-3
CDR3: CAISESVLTDTQYF
DNA: TGTGCCATCAGTGAGTCGGTCCTCACAGATACGCAGTATTTT

V: TRBV10-2
size: -
D: TRBD1
J: TRBJ1-1
CDR3: CASSESPTGHTEAFF
DNA: TGCGCCAGCAGTGAGTCCCCGACAGGGCACACTGAAGCTTTCTTT

V: TRBV14
size: -
D: -
J: TRBJ1-4
CDR3: CASSRAAEKLFF
DNA: TGTGCCAGCAGCCGGGCGGCTGAAAAACTGTTTTTT

V: TRBV15
size: -
D: TRBD2
J: TRBJ2-4
CDR3: CAPRGDLEFPPENIQYF
DNA: TGTGCCCCGCGGGGGGATTTAGAGTTCCCCCCGGAGAACATTCAGTACTTC

V: TRBV19
size: -
D: -
J: TRBJ1-1
CDR3: CASSITGPGNTEAFF
DNA: TGTGCCAGTAGTATAACGGGGCCGGGGAACACTGAAGCTTTCTTT

V: TRBV15
size: -
D: -
J: TRBJ2-1
CDR3: CATSRGGVGEQFF
DNA: TGTGCCACCAGCAGAGGGGGTGTGGGTGAGCAGTTCTTC

V: TRBV18
size: -
D: -
J: TRBJ1-5
CDR3: CASSTGSHLNQPQHF
DNA: TGTGCCAGCTCAACGGGATCCCACCTCAATCAGCCCCAGCATTTT

V: TRBV27
size: -
D: TRBD1
J: TRBJ1-2
CDR3: CASSISDRAAPYGYTF
DNA: TGTGCCAGCAGTATATCCGACAGGGCTGCGCCCTATGGCTACACCTTC

V: TRBV3-1/TRBV3-2
size: -
D: -
J: TRBJ1-3
CDR3: CASSRTGTGGNTIYF
DNA: TGTGCCAGCAGCCGTACCGGGACGGGAGGAAACACCATATATTTT

V: TRBV7-9
size: -
D: -
J: TRBJ2-7
CDR3: CASSFAGSPDEQYF
DNA: TGTGCCAGCAGCTTCGCCGGGTCGCCCGACGAGCAGTACTTC

V: TRBV6-6
size: -
D: -
J: TRBJ1-2
CDR3: CASSLGTDYGYTF
DNA: TGTGCCAGCAGTCTGGGCACAGACTATGGCTACACCTTC

V: TRBV20-1
size: -
D: TRBD2
J: TRBJ2-7
CDR3: CSRTSSYEQYF
DNA: TGCAGTCGGACTAGCTCCTACGAGCAGTACTTC

V: TRBV6-5
size: few
D: TRBD1
J: TRBJ1-1
CDR3: CASTPQGSTEAFF
DNA: TGTGCCAGCACTCCACAGGGGAGCACTGAAGCTTTCTTT

V: TRBV19
size: -
D: TRBD1
J: TRBJ1-1
CDR3: CASSTQGDTEAFF
DNA: TGTGCTAGTAGTACCCAGGGGGACACTGAAGCTTTCTTT

V: TRBV28
size: -
D: -
J: TRBJ1-5
CDR3: CASRYGVGQGLSNQPQHF
DNA: TGTGCCAGCAGGTACGGGGTGGGCCAGGGCCTAAGCAATCAGCCCCAGCATTTT

V: TRBV9
size: -
D: -
J: TRBJ1-6
CDR3: CASSPRGEDNSPLHF
DNA: TGTGCCAGCAGCCCCCGGGGGGAGGATAATTCACCCCTCCACTTT

V: TRBV29-1
size: -
D: TRBD1
J: TRBJ2-3
CDR3: CSWTGHPTDTQYF
DNA: TGCAGCTGGACAGGGCACCCCACAGATACGCAGTATTTT

V: TRBV3-1/TRBV3-2
size: -
D: -
J: TRBJ1-1
CDR3: CASSQEGENTEAFF
DNA: TGTGCCAGCAGCCAGGAGGGAGAGAACACTGAAGCTTTCTTT

V: TRBV6-5
size: -
D: TRBD1
J: TRBJ1-4
CDR3: CASSRQGGWEKLFF
DNA: TGTGCCAGCAGCCGACAGGGAGGCTGGGAAAAACTGTTTTTT

V: TRBV9
size: once
D: TRBD1
J: TRBJ2-1
CDR3: CASSVGQGVYNEQFF
DNA: TGTGCCAGCAGCGTAGGGCAGGGGGTTTACAATGAGCAGTTCTTC

V: TRBV5-1
size: -
D: TRBD1
J: TRBJ2-2
CDR3: CASSLDRTAGELFF
DNA: TGCGCCAGCAGCCTGGACAGGACGGCCGGGGAGCTGTTTTTT

V: TRBV7-2
size: -
D: TRBD2
J: TRBJ2-7
CDR3: CASSPAGTRGGEQYF
DNA: TGTGCCAGCAGCCCAGCCGGGACTAGAGGGGGAGAGCAGTACTTC

V: TRBV6-5
size: -
D: TRBD2
J: TRBJ2-7
CDR3: CASSTLSGSSYEQYF
DNA: TGTGCCAGCAGTACCCTTAGCGGGAGCTCCTACGAGCAGTACTTC

V: TRBV5-1
size: -
D: -
J: TRBJ2-7
CDR3: CASSLGMRYRSYEQYF
DNA: TGCGCCAGCAGCTTGGGGATGCGGTACAGGTCCTACGAGCAGTACTTC

V: TRBV18
size: few
D: TRBD2
J: TRBJ2-1
CDR3: CASSPPGTSGYNEQFF
DNA: TGTGCCAGCTCACCACCTGGGACTAGCGGGTACAATGAGCAGTTCTTC

V: TRBV7-3
size: -
D: -
J: TRBJ2-2
CDR3: CASSPRAQGTGELFF
DNA: TGTGCCAGCAGCCCAAGGGCACAGGGCACCGGGGAGCTGTTTTTT

V: TRBV7-9
size: -
D: -
J: TRBJ1-4
CDR3: CASSWSAEGPKEKLFF
DNA: TGTGCCAGCAGCTGGTCGGCAGAGGGACCAAAGGAGAAACTGTTTTTT

V: TRBV30
size: -
D: TRBD1
J: TRBJ1-4
CDR3: CACPGTGVFREKLFF
DNA: TGTGCCTGTCCCGGGACAGGAGTCTTTCGGGAAAAACTGTTTTTT

V: TRBV19
size: -
D: TRBD1
J: TRBJ1-1
CDR3: CASSPDRALSAPEAFF
DNA: TGTGCCAGTAGTCCGGACAGGGCCCTATCCGCCCCAGAAGCTTTCTTT

V: TRBV30
size: -
D: -
J: TRBJ2-4
CDR3: CAWSVPWSQGIQYF
DNA: TGTGCCTGGAGTGTACCATGGTCTCAGGGCATTCAGTACTTC

V: TRBV29-1
size: -
D: TRBD1
J: TRBJ1-1
CDR3: CSVIQGAVNTEAFF
DNA: TGCAGCGTTATACAGGGGGCGGTGAACACTGAAGCTTTCTTT

V: TRBV9
size: -
D: TRBD2
J: TRBJ2-1
CDR3: CASSVGTSGGQQFF
DNA: TGTGCCAGCAGCGTAGGGACTAGCGGGGGGCAGCAGTTCTTC

V: TRBV19
size: -
D: TRBD1
J: TRBJ2-3
CDR3: CASSTDRGPDTQYF
DNA: TGTGCCAGTAGTACAGACAGGGGTCCAGATACGCAGTATTTT

V: TRBV14
size: -
D: -
J: TRBJ1-2
CDR3: CASSQVNYGYTF
DNA: TGTGCCAGCAGCCAAGTTAACTATGGCTACACCTTC

V: TRBV10-2
size: -
D: TRBD2
J: TRBJ2-3
CDR3: CASSLGAGAWGDTQYF
DNA: TGCGCCAGCAGTCTAGGAGCGGGAGCCTGGGGAGATACGCAGTATTTT

V: TRBV28
size: -
D: TRBD1
J: TRBJ2-7
CDR3: CASSLADRGPYEQYF
DNA: TGTGCCAGCAGCCTCGCCGACAGGGGCCCCTACGAGCAGTACTTC

V: TRBV2
size: once
D: TRBD2
J: TRBJ2-5
CDR3: CASSPGLGGETQYF
DNA: TGTGCCAGCAGCCCGGGACTAGGAGGGGAGACCCAGTACTTC

V: TRBV3-1/TRBV3-2
size: once
D: -
J: TRBJ1-2
CDR3: CASSPTGYGYTF
DNA: TGTGCCAGCAGCCCGACGGGGTATGGCTACACCTTC

V: TRBV27
size: once
D: TRBD1
J: TRBJ2-7
CDR3: CASSLKARGPPYEQYF
DNA: TGTGCCAGCAGTTTAAAGGCCAGGGGGCCCCCCTACGAGCAGTACTTC

V: TRBV4-3
size: -
D: TRBD1
J: TRBJ2-7
CDR3: CASSQVTGVSYEQYF
DNA: TGCGCCAGCAGCCAAGTGACAGGGGTATCCTACGAGCAGTACTTC

V: TRBV6-1
size: -
D: -
J: TRBJ2-7
CDR3: CASSESGLQYF
DNA: TGTGCCAGCAGTGAAAGTGGTTTGCAGTACTTC